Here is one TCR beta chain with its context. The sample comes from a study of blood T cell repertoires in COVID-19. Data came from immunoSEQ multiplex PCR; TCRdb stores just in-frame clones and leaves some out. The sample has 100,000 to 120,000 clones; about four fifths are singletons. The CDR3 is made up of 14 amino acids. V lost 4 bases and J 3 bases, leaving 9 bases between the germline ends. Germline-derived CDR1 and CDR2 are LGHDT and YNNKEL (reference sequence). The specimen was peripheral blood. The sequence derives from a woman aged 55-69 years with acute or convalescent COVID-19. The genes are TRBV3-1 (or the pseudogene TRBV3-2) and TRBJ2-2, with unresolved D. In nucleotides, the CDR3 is TGTGCCAGCAGCCCGGAGTACTACACCGGGGAGCTGTTTTTT. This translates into CASSPEYYTGELFF.